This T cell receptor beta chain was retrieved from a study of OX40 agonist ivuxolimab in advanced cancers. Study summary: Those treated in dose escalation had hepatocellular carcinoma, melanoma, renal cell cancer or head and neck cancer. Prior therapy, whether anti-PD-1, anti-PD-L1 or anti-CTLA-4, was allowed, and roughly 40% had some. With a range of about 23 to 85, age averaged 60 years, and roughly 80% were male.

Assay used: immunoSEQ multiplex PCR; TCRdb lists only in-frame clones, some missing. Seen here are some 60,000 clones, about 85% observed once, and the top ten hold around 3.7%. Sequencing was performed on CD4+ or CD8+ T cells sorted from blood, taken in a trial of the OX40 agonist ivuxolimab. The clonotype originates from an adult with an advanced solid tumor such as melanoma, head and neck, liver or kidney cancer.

The CDR3 sequence is CASSPPGHYEQYF. The CDR3 DNA is TGTGCCAGCAGTCCGCCGGGACACTACGAGCAGTACTTC. This chain links TRBV28 with TRBJ2-7; tentative D call: TRBD1 (6 bases). Germline V lookup: CDR1 MDHEN, CDR2 SYDVKM. There are 13 residues in the CDR3. V shed 5 bases and J shed 3 bases, with 11 bases lying between them.